This TCR beta chain was identified during a study of blood T cell repertoires in COVID-19. Repertoires were generated with immunoSEQ multiplex PCR, while TCRdb's copy carries only in-frame clones and drops some. The profile shows around 59,000 clones, about 76% of them singletons. Trimming took off 0 bases at V and 5 bases at J, with 13 bases between the two ends. Per the germline V gene, CDR1 is MNHEY and CDR2 is SVGAGI. This CDR3 has 15 residues. V usage is TRBV6-5 and J usage is TRBJ1-1, with D unresolved. This sequence originates from a woman of 80 years or more with active or convalescent COVID-19. Sequenced sample: peripheral blood. CDR3 amino acids: CASSYSSNGFTEAFF. CDR3 DNA: TGTGCCAGCAGTTACTCGAGTAACGGGTTTACTGAAGCTTTCTTT.